The 29 T cell receptor beta chains below were found in one sample sequenced in a study of T cell repertoires in cytomegalovirus infection. TCRdb used MiXCR to reprocess the reads, holding one entry per CDR3 protein. This sample yields approximately 490,000 distinct CDR3 sequences, of which about 11% are seen a single time; 10% belongs to the top ten. Source material: PBMCs. The source is a human donor in good health (CMV status not recorded). Some clones in this sample may be carry-over from other donors' samples.

There are many counts of this clonotype. The genes are TRBV29-1 and TRBJ1-2; the match to TRBD1 covers 12 bases. The V and J ends lost 7 bases and 3 bases, in that order; junction bases with no gene match: 12. CDR1 and CDR2 (germline): SQVTM, ANQGSEA. CDR3 length: 16 amino acids. In DNA form, the CDR3 reads TGCAGCGCATCCGGGACAGGGGGCGCGAAATACTATGGCTACACCTTC. Protein: CSASGTGGAKYYGYTF.

In this sample, this clonotype turned up many times. This chain uses TRBV7-8 with TRBJ1-2; TRBD1 is a possible D gene (6 bases). Trimming left V 0 bases short and J 13 bases short, with 9 bases between. CDR3 size: 11 residues. Germline lookup yields CDR1 SGHVS and CDR2 FQNEAQ. CDR3 loop: CASSLAGGTTF. CDR3 nucleotide sequence: TGTGCCAGCAGCTTAGCGGGGGGCACCACCTTC.

With regard to this clonotype: This may be a read error: a much more frequent sequence differs by one nucleotide. The J gene is TRBJ2-3, the V gene TRBV18; TRBD2 might be the D (5 bases). Germline V gives CDR1 KGHSH, CDR2 LQKENI. V was clipped by 0 bases and J by 2 bases, with 15 bases between them. The CDR3 has 17 amino acids. CDR3 in amino acids: CASSPPASRRHTDTQYF. Written as DNA, the CDR3 is TGTGCCAGCTCACCACCGGCTAGCAGGAGACACACAGATACGCAGTATTTT. Full variable domain (outside the CDR3, taken from reference TRBV18 and TRBJ2-3): NAGVMQNPRHLVRRRGQEARLRCSPMKGHSHVYWYRQLPEEGLKFMVYLQKENIIDESGMPKERFSAEFPKEGPSILRIQQVVRGDSAAYFCASSPPASRRHTDTQYFGPGTRLTVL.

V gene TRBV19 combines with J gene TRBJ1-2, with D tentatively TRBD1 (6 bases). Trimming took off 7 bases at V and 6 bases at J, with 24 bases between the two ends. Germline assignment: CDR1 LNHDA and CDR2 SQIVND (reference sequence). This CDR3 region has 16 residues. The CDR3 nucleotides are TGTGCCAGTACCATGGGTGTTGACAGGCCTCGGGATGGCTACACCTTC. Translated, it gives CASTMGVDRPRDGYTF. Complete variable domain (other parts from reference TRBV19 and TRBJ1-2): DGGITQSPKYLFRKEGQNVTLSCEQNLNHDAMYWYRQDPGQGLRLIYYSQIVNDFQKGDIAEGYSVSREKKESFPLTVTSAQKNPTAFYLCASTMGVDRPRDGYTFGSGTRLTVV.

This clonotype was detected ten times or more. The chain has TRBV7-9 and TRBJ1-2; 9 bases align to TRBD1. This CDR3 is built from 13 residues. After removal of 9 bases from V and 7 bases from J, the junction contained 9 bases not matched to a gene. Germline CDR1 reads SEHNR; CDR2 reads FQNEAQ (reference sequence). This CDR3 is CARPEGQGSGYTF. The CDR3 nucleotides are TGTGCCAGACCCGAGGGACAGGGAAGTGGCTACACCTTC.

This clonotype was picked up many times. The V and J genes are TRBV7-8 and TRBJ2-3; 13 bases fit TRBD2. The CDR3 spans 15 residues. V shed 6 bases and J 5 bases; nucleotides not matched to a gene: 5. Germline V gives CDR1 SGHVS, CDR2 FQNEAQ. The CDR3 coding sequence is TGTGCCAGCAGTCAAACTAGCGGGGGGGGAGATACGCAGTATTTT. Translation gives CASSQTSGGGDTQYF.

This chain links TRBV27 with TRBJ2-4; D call uncertain. Trimming cost V 7 bases and J 3 bases, with 10 bases left between them. Germline V CDR1 and CDR2: MNHEY, SMNVEV (reference sequence). The CDR3 runs to 13 residues. The CDR3 DNA is TGTGCCAGCAAAGAATCGGTCAAAAACATTCAGTACTTC. This sequence encodes CASKESVKNIQYF.

This clonotype showed up many times. The J gene is TRBJ2-3, the V gene TRBV7-3; D gene uncertain. From germline, CDR1 is SGHTA and CDR2 FQGTGA. Trimming cost V 5 bases and J 0 bases, with 12 bases left between them. The CDR3 totals 15 residues. This CDR3 is CASSAAGLSTDTQYF. In DNA, the CDR3 is TGTGCCAGCAGCGCCGCCGGGCTTAGCACAGATACGCAGTATTTT.

This clonotype has ten or more counts. The chain employs TRBV4-1 and TRBJ1-5; no reliable D call. The CDR3 has 16 residues. Germline-derived CDR1 and CDR2 are MGHRA and YSYEKL. Trimming took off 0 bases at V and 2 bases at J, with 11 bases between the two ends. CDR3 bases: TGCGCCAGCAGCCAAGAGTTAGCAAACGGCAATCAGCCCCAGCATTTT. It is translated as CASSQELANGNQPQHF.

The chain joins TRBV15 to TRBJ2-1; D is undetermined. Germline values: CDR1 LNHNV, CDR2 YYDKDF (reference sequence). V lost 0 bases to trimming and J lost 4 bases, with 16 bases between them. The CDR3 is 17 residues long. Here the CDR3 reads CATSRDSSLPPYNEQFF. CDR3 DNA: TGTGCCACCAGCAGAGATAGTAGCCTCCCCCCTTACAATGAGCAGTTCTTC.

This clonotype was counted at least ten times. The chain couples TRBV7-9 to TRBJ2-1; 9 positions match TRBD2. The V gene end was trimmed by 4 bases and the J gene end by 9 bases; junction bases not matched to a gene: 13. The CDR3 loop spans 16 amino acids. CDR1 is SEHNR, CDR2 FQNEAQ, per germline (reference sequence). CDR3 in DNA: TGTGCCAGCAGCTACCCGGGACTAGCCCTCTTTGGTGAGCAGTTCTTC. It yields the protein CASSYPGLALFGEQFF.

This clonotype was picked up a small number of times. CDR3 DNA: TGCAGCGTTATAGGACTAGCGGGGGAAACCGGGGAGCTGTTTTTT. This sequence encodes CSVIGLAGETGELFF. This chain joins TRBV29-1 and TRBJ2-2, with 13 bases that match TRBD2. Trimming at V came to 5 bases and at J to 5 bases, leaving 5 bases not matched to a gene. This CDR3 comprises 15 residues. Germline CDR1 reads SQVTM; CDR2 reads ANQGSEA.

There are many counts of this clonotype. This rearrangement joins TRBV12-3 or TRBV12-4 to TRBJ1-5; possibly TRBD1 for D (5 bases). The CDR3 extends over 15 amino acids. Trimming stripped 3 bases from V and 2 bases from J, with 11 bases between. In DNA form, the CDR3 reads TGTGCCAGCAGTTTTGGGGGAGTGGGCAATCAGCCCCAGCATTTT. It yields the protein CASSFGGVGNQPQHF.

In this sample, this clonotype turned up a few times. The V and J genes are TRBV20-1 and TRBJ1-2, with a possible D match to TRBD1 (5 bases). Germline-derived CDR1 and CDR2 are DFQATT and SNEGSKA (reference sequence). V gave up 3 bases and J gave up 3 bases, with 14 bases separating them. The CDR3 extends over 14 amino acids. The CDR3 DNA follows: TGCAGTGCTAGTTCAGGGAGTCTCGACTATGGCTACACCTTC. It is translated as CSASSGSLDYGYTF.

This sequence joins TRBV30 and TRBJ2-7, with 7 bases aligning to TRBD1. The CDR3 is 14 amino acids. The germline CDR1 and CDR2 sequences are GTSNPN and SVGIG (reference sequence). The J segment lost 2 bases and the V segment lost 4 bases, leaving 8 bases of the junction unmatched. Written as DNA, the CDR3 is TGTGCCTGGACCTCAGGACAGGATCCCTACGAGCAGTACTTC. Its protein product is CAWTSGQDPYEQYF.

This clonotype was found many times. The J gene is TRBJ2-3, the V gene TRBV19; 7 nucleotides match TRBD2. Unmatched junction bases numbered 6, after V lost 8 bases and J lost 4 bases. The CDR3 loop spans 13 amino acids. Germline V gene data show CDR1 as LNHDA and CDR2 as SQIVND (reference sequence). The CDR3 nucleotides are TGTGCCAGTGGGCGGGAGTACGCAGATACGCAGTATTTT. It codes for CASGREYADTQYF.

This clonotype was counted at least ten times. The V and J genes are TRBV4-1 and TRBJ2-7, with D perhaps matching TRBD2 (5 bases). CDR1 is MGHRA, CDR2 YSYEKL, per germline. Trimming took 6 bases from V and 0 from J, leaving 18 bases between them. The CDR3 totals 16 residues. The CDR3 protein is CASRPRETEGSYEQYF. The CDR3 nucleotides read TGCGCCAGCAGACCTAGGGAAACAGAGGGCTCCTACGAGCAGTACTTC.

In this sample, this clonotype turned up many times. The chain recombines TRBV6-1 with TRBJ2-7; 9 bases are shared with TRBD1. Trimming cost V 4 bases and J 3 bases; bases outside gene matches: 10. Germline V CDR1 and CDR2: MNHNS, SASEGT. This CDR3 comprises 16 residues. The CDR3 is CASSAISGTGIYEQYF. In DNA, the CDR3 is TGTGCCAGCAGTGCTATCTCCGGGACAGGGATCTACGAGCAGTACTTC.

Ten or more counts support this clonotype. V usage is TRBV19 and J usage is TRBJ1-1, with 11 nucleotides matching TRBD1. There are 14 residues in the CDR3. Germline trimming cut 5 bases from V and 6 bases from J; bases unmatched to any gene: 5. Germline CDR1 reads LNHDA; CDR2 reads SQIVND (reference sequence). The CDR3 DNA follows: TGTGCCAGTAGTGGGACAGGGGGTTGGGCTGAAGCTTTCTTT. Its protein product is CASSGTGGWAEAFF.

In this sample, this clonotype turned up many times. This sequence joins TRBV18 and TRBJ2-7, with unresolved D. This CDR3 contains 16 residues. Trimming stripped 0 bases from V and 2 bases from J, with 14 bases between. Germline assignment: CDR1 KGHSH and CDR2 LQKENI. The CDR3 loop is CASSPPIGPRTYEQYF. The CDR3, as DNA: TGTGCCAGCTCACCACCGATCGGACCTAGAACCTACGAGCAGTACTTC.

This clonotype was counted at least ten times. J is TRBJ1-2 and V is TRBV29-1, with no clear D. The CDR3 extends over 12 amino acids. The V and J ends lost 5 bases and 4 bases respectively, with 11 bases between them. Germline V CDR1 and CDR2: SQVTM, ANQGSEA. CDR3 sequence: CSVYGTLYGYTF. In nucleotides, the CDR3 is TGCAGCGTTTACGGAACCCTCTATGGCTACACCTTC.

The sample holds many counts of this clonotype. The J gene is TRBJ2-3, the V gene TRBV7-3; 14 nucleotides match TRBD2. The ends lost 3 bases at V and 3 bases at J; junction bases unmatched: 2. The V gene's germline CDR1 is SGHTA and CDR2 FQGTGA. The CDR3 has 16 residues. The DNA of the CDR3 is TGTGCCAGCAGCTTCGGGACTAGCGGGAGTACAGATACGCAGTATTTT. It is translated as CASSFGTSGSTDTQYF.

CDR3 DNA: TGTGCCAGCTCACCGGGGGCGCGCCAAGAGACCCAGTACTTC. Amino acids: CASSPGARQETQYF. The gene calls are TRBV18 and TRBJ2-5; a weak D match, TRBD1 (6 bases). In germline, CDR1 is KGHSH, CDR2 LQKENI. The germline V and J ends were trimmed by 3 bases and 1 base, with 9 bases remaining between them. The CDR3 has 14 amino acids.

This clonotype has a handful of counts. This chain joins TRBV15 and TRBJ2-5; D gene uncertain. CDR3 length: 13 amino acids. Germline V CDR1 and CDR2: LNHNV, YYDKDF (reference sequence). Trimming removed 0 bases from V and 5 bases from J, with 7 bases in between. CDR3 nucleotides: TGTGCCACCAGCAGAGATAGGTGGGAGACCCAGTACTTC. Residues: CATSRDRWETQYF.

This clonotype was recorded at least ten times. The gene calls are TRBV12-3 or TRBV12-4 and TRBJ1-1; no clear D gene. Trimming took off 7 bases at V and 5 bases at J, with 14 bases between the two ends. CDR3 length equals 13 residues. Written as DNA, the CDR3 is TGTGCCAGCAACCCTAGACCCGGGACTGAAGCTTTCTTT. It yields the protein CASNPRPGTEAFF.

About this clonotype: A single base separates this from a much larger clone, so it may be a read error. The chain employs TRBV7-8 and TRBJ1-1, with D uncertain. Germline values: CDR1 SGHVS, CDR2 FQNEAQ. The CDR3 has 16 amino acids. Trimming removed 1 base from V and 9 bases from J, with 21 bases in between. The CDR3 sequence: CASSLVGTRGPAQAFF. CDR3 nucleotide sequence: TGTGCCAGCAGCTTAGTAGGTACCCGGGGTCCGGCTCAAGCTTTCTTT.

The chain employs TRBV10-2 and TRBJ1-2; D not certain. Looked up from germline, CDR1 is WSHSY and CDR2 is SAAADI. The CDR3 spans 14 residues. The V end was cut by 2 bases, the J end by 7 bases, with 14 bases between. The CDR3 DNA follows: TGCGCCAGCAGTGAGCCGTGGGAGGGCATTGGCTACACCTTC. It translates to CASSEPWEGIGYTF.

This clonotype was seen repeatedly, ten times or more. In DNA, the CDR3 is TGTGCCAGCAGTTTCTACTCCGCGGGGGGCTCCTACAATGAGCAGTTCTTC. Its protein is CASSFYSAGGSYNEQFF. The chain links TRBV28 to TRBJ2-1, with 8 positions matching TRBD2. The CDR3 has 17 amino acids. Trimming cost V 3 bases and J 0 bases; bases outside gene matches: 7. In germline, CDR1 is MDHEN, CDR2 SYDVKM.

This clonotype turned up a few times. The chain carries TRBV2 and TRBJ1-5; D ambiguous. CDR3 length: 13 amino acids. Germline lookup yields CDR1 SNHLY and CDR2 FYNNEI. V was shortened by 1 base and J by 4 bases, with 5 bases between the two germline ends. CDR3 region: CASSEERNQPQHF. DNA for the CDR3: TGTGCCAGCAGTGAAGAGCGGAATCAGCCCCAGCATTTT.